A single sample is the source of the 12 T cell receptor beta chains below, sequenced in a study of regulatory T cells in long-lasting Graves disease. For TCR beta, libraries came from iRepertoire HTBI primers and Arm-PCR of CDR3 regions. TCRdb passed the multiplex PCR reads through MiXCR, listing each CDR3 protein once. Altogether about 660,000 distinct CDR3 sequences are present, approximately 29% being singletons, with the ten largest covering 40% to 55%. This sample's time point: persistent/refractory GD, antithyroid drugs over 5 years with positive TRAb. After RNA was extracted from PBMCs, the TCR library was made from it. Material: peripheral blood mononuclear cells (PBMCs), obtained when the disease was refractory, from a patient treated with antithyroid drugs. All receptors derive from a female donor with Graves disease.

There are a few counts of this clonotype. CDR3 in amino acids: CASSPWGTSAKETQYF. DNA of the CDR3: TGTGCCAGCAGCCCCTGGGGGACTAGCGCGAAAGAGACCCAGTACTTC. This chain uses TRBV12-3 or TRBV12-4 with TRBJ2-5; 10 bases fit TRBD2. The V segment lost 6 bases and the J segment 3 bases; nucleotides outside the gene matches: 10. The CDR3 runs 16 residues.

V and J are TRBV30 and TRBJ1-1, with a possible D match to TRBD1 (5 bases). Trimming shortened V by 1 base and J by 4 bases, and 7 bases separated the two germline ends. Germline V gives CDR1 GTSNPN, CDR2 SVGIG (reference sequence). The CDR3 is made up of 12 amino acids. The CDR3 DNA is TGTGCCTGGAGTGGTGGGGCCACTGAAGCTTTCTTT. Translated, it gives CAWSGGATEAFF.

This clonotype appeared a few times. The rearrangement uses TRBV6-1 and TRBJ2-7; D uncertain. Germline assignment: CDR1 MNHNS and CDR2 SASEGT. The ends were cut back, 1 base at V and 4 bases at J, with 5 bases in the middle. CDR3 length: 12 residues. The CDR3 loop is CASSEVTYEQYF. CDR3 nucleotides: TGTGCCAGCAGTGAAGTGACTTACGAGCAGTACTTC.

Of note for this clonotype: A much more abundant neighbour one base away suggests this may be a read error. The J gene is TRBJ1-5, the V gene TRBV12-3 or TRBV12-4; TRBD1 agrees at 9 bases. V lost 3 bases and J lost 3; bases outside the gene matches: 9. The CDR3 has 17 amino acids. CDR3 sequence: CASSFIQDRGLNQPQHF. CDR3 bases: TGTGCCAGCAGTTTTATCCAGGACAGGGGACTCAATCAGCCCCAGCATTTT.

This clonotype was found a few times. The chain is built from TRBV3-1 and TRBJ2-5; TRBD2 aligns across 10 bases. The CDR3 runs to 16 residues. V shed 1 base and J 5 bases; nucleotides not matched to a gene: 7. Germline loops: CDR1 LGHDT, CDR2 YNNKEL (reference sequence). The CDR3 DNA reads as TGTGCCAGCAGCCAAGGATTAGCGGGAGGAATGGAGACCCAGTACTTC. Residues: CASSQGLAGGMETQYF.

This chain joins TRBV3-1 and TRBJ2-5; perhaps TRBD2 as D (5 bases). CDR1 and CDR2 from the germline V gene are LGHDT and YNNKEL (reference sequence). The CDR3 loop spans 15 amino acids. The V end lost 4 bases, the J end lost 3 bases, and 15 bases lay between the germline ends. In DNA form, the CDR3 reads TGTGCCAGCAGCCGGACCAGTTCCGGGAAAGAGACCCAGTACTTC. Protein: CASSRTSSGKETQYF.

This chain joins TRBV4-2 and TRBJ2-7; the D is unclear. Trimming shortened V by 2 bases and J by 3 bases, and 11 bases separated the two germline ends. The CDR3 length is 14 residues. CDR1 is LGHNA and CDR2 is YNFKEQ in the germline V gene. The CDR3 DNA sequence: TGTGCCAGCAGCCAATCAGCCACTGACTACGAGCAGTACTTC. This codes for CASSQSATDYEQYF.

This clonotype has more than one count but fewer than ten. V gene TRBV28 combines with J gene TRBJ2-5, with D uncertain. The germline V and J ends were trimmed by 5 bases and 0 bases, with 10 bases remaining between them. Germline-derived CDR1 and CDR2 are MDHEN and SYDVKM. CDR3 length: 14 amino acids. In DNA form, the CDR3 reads TGTGCCAGCAGTCGTGACGCGAACCAAGAGACCCAGTACTTC. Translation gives CASSRDANQETQYF.

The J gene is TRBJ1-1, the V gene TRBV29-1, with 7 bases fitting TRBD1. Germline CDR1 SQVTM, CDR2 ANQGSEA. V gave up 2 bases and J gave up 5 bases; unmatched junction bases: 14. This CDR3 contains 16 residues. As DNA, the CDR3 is TGCAGCGTTGAACTTTTGACAGGGTTAGTGGGTACTGAAGCTTTCTTT. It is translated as CSVELLTGLVGTEAFF. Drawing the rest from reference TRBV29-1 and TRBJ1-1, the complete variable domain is SAVISQKPSRDICQRGTSLTIQCQVDSQVTMMFWYRQQPGQSLTLIATANQGSEATYESGFVIDKFPISRPNLTFSTLTVSNMSPEDSSIYLCSVELLTGLVGTEAFFGQGTRLTVV.

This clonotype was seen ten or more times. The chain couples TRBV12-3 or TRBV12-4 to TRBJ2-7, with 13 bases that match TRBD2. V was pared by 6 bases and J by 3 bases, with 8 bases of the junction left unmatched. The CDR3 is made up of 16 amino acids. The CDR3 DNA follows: TGTGCCAGCAGGCCCGGGACTAGCGGGACGATCTACGAGCAGTACTTC. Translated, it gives CASRPGTSGTIYEQYF.

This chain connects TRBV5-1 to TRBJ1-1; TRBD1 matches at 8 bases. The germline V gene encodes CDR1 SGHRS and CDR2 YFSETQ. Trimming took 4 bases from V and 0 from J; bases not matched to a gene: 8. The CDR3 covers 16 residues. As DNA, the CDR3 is TGCGCCAGCAGCCGTGACAGACAGGGGTTGAACACTGAAGCTTTCTTT. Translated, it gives CASSRDRQGLNTEAFF.

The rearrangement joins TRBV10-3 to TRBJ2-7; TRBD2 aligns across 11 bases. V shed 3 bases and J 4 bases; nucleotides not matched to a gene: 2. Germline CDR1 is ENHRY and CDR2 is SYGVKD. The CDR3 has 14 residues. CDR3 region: CAISDTSGSYEQYF. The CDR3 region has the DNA TGTGCCATCAGTGATACTAGCGGGAGTTACGAGCAGTACTTC.